This T cell receptor beta chain was found in a study of T cell therapy after organ transplantation. The wider study: T cells were expanded approximately 2 weeks with 30 CMV class I/II epitopes.

Notes on this clone: Antigen specificity is unknown.

V was clipped by 1 base and J by 1 base, with 20 bases between them. CDR3 length equals 19 residues. Germline V lookup: CDR1 SNHLY, CDR2 FYNNEI. Here immunoSEQ multiplex PCR was the method, and the copy in TCRdb shows in-frame clones only, minus some. The data contain over 45,000 clones, around 93% of them singletons. This receptor was identified in a human patient who had received a solid organ transplant and had CMV disease. Sequenced here: CD8+ T cells from blood, sampled before autologous CMV-specific T cell therapy. This chain links TRBV2 with TRBJ1-5, with D possibly TRBD1 on 5 matching bases. CDR3 in amino acids: CASSEVLLGPDVSNQPQHF. The CDR3 DNA follows: TGTGCCAGCAGTGAAGTCCTGCTGGGGCCGGACGTGAGCAATCAGCCCCAGCATTTT.